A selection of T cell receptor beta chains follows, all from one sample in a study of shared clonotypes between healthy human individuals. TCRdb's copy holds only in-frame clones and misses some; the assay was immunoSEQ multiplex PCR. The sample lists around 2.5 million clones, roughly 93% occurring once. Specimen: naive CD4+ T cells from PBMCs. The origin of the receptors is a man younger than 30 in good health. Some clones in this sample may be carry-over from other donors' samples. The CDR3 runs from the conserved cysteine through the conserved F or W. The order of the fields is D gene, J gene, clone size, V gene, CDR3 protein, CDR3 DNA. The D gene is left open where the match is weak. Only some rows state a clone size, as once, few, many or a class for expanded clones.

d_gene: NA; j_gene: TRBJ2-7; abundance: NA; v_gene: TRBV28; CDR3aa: CASSGPDEQYF; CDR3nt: TGTGCCAGCAGTGGACCGGACGAGCAGTACTTC
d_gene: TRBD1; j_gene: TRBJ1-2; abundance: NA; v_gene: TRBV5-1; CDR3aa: CASSPRTGAPGGYTF; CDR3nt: TGCGCCAGCAGCCCACGGACAGGGGCCCCAGGGGGCTACACCTTC
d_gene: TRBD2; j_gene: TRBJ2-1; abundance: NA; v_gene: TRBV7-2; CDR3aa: CASSPRLAGEVGSYNEQFF; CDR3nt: TGTGCCAGCAGCCCACGGCTAGCGGGAGAGGTAGGTTCCTACAATGAGCAGTTCTTC
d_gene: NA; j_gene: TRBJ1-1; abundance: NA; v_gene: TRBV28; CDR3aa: CASSLSGRGSEAFF; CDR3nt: TGTGCCAGCAGTTTATCGGGGAGGGGGTCGGAAGCTTTCTTT
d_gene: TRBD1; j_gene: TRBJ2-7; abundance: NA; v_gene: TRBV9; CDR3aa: CASSGARGPYEQYF; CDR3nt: TGTGCCAGCAGCGGGGCCAGGGGGCCCTACGAGCAGTACTTC
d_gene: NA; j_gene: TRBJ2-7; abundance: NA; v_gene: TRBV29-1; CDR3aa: CSVVSGTAFYEQYF; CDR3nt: TGCAGCGTTGTTTCGGGTACTGCCTTCTACGAGCAGTACTTC
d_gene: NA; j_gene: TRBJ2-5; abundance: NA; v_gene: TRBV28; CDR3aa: CASSLYRGLGETQYF; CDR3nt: TGTGCCAGCAGTTTATATCGGGGGTTAGGGGAGACCCAGTACTTC
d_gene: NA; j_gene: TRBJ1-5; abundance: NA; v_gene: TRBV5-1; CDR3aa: CASSLVELSNQPQHF; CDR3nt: TGCGCCAGCAGCTTGGTGGAACTTAGCAATCAGCCCCAGCATTTT
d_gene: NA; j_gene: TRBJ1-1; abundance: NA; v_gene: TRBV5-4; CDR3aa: CASSLDRNTEAFF; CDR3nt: TGTGCCAGCAGCCTAGATAGGAACACTGAAGCTTTCTTT
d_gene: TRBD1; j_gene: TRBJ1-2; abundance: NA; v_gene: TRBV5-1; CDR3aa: CASTVDRARGYTF; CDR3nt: TGCGCCAGCACCGTGGACAGGGCAAGAGGCTACACCTTC
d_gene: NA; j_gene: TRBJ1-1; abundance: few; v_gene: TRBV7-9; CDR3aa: CASSLRSTADTEAFF; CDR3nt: TGTGCCAGCAGCTTAAGGTCGACGGCAGACACTGAAGCTTTCTTT
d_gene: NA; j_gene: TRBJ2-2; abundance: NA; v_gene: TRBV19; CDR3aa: CATNPNTGELFF; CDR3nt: TGTGCCACCAACCCTAACACCGGGGAGCTGTTTTTT
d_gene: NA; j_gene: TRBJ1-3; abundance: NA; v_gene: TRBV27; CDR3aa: CASSPMTANRNTIYF; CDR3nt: TGTGCCAGCAGCCCTATGACGGCGAATCGAAACACCATATATTTT
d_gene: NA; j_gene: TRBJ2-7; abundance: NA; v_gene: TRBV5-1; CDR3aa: CASSFEVLYEQYF; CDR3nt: TGCGCCAGCAGCTTTGAGGTACTTTACGAGCAGTACTTC
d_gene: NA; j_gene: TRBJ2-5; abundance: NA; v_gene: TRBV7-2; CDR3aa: CASSPIGGQETQYF; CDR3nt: TGTGCCAGCAGCCCGATTGGGGGCCAAGAGACCCAGTACTTC
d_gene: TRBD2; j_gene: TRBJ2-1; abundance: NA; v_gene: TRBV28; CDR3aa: CASNVLASGRIEQFF; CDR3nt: TGTGCCAGCAACGTTCTGGCTAGCGGGAGAATTGAGCAGTTCTTC
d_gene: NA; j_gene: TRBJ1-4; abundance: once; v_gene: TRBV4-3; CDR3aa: CASSLGKGREKLFF; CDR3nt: TGCGCCAGCAGCCTAGGGAAGGGGAGGGAAAAACTGTTTTTT
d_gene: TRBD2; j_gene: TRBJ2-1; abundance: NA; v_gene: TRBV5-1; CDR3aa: CASSETLAGTYNEQFF; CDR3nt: TGCGCCAGCAGCGAAACACTAGCGGGGACCTACAATGAGCAGTTCTTC
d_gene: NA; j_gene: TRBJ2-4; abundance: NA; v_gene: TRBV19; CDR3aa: CATFIQYF; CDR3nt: TGTGCCACCTTTATTCAGTACTTC
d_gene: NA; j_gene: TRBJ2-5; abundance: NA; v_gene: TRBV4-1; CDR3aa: CASSQEVGGWTGQETQYF; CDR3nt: TGCGCCAGCAGCCAAGAAGTGGGGGGTTGGACCGGCCAAGAGACCCAGTACTTC
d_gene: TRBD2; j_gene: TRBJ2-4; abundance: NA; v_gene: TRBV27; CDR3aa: CASSLLAGAKNIQYF; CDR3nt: TGTGCCAGCAGTTTACTAGCGGGAGCCAAAAACATTCAGTACTTC
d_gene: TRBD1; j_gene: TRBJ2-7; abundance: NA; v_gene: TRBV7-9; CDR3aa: CASSLVRDRVYEQYF; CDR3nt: TGTGCCAGCAGCTTGGTCCGGGACAGAGTCTACGAGCAGTACTTC
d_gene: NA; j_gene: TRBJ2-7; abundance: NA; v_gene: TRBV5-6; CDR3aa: CASSLGQAYSYEQYF; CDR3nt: TGTGCCAGCAGCTTGGGACAGGCCTACTCCTACGAGCAGTACTTC
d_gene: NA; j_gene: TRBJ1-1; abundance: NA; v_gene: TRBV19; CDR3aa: CASSTREAFGQNTEAFF; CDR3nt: TGTGCCAGTAGTACTCGGGAGGCGTTCGGACAAAACACTGAAGCTTTCTTT
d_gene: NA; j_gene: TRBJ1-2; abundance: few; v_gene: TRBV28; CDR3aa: CASGPTDYGYTF; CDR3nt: TGTGCCAGCGGACCGACAGACTATGGCTACACCTTC
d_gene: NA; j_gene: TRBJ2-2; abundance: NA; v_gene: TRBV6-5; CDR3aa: CASSLGNTGELFF; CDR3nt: TGTGCCAGCAGTTTGGGAAACACCGGGGAGCTGTTTTTT
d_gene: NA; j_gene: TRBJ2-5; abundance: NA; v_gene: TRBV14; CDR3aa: CASSPFLEGTQYF; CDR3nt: TGTGCCAGCAGCCCCTTCCTGGAGGGGACCCAGTACTTC
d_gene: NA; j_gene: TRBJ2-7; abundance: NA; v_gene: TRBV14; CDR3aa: CASSQDILGEQYF; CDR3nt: TGTGCCAGCAGCCAAGATATTTTAGGCGAGCAGTACTTC
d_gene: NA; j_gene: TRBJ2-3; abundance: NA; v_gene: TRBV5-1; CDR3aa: CASSLPVGDLTSDTQYF; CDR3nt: TGCGCCAGCAGCTTGCCGGTAGGGGACCTCACGTCAGATACGCAGTATTTT
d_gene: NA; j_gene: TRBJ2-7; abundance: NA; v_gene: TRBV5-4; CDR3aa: CASRRQLGSYEQYF; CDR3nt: TGTGCCAGCAGACGGCAGTTAGGGTCCTACGAGCAGTACTTC
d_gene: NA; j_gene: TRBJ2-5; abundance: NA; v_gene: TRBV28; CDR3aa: CASSLFRETQYF; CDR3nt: TGTGCCAGCAGTTTATTTAGAGAGACCCAGTACTTC
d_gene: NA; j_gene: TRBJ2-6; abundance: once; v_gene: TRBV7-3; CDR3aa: CASSLRSSSGANVLTF; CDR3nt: TGTGCCAGCAGCTTAAGGAGCAGCTCTGGGGCCAACGTCCTGACTTTC
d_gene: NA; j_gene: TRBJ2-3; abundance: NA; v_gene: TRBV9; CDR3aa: CASSFGQLTDTQYF; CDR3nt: TGTGCCAGCAGCTTTGGACAGCTCACAGATACGCAGTATTTT
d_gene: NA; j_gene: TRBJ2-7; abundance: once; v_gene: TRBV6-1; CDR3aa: CASSRGSYEQYF; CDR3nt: TGTGCCAGCAGTCGAGGGTCCTACGAGCAGTACTTC
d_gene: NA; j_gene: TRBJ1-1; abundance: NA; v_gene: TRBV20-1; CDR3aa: CSAGLGEGAFF; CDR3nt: TGCAGTGCTGGACTAGGGGAGGGAGCTTTCTTT
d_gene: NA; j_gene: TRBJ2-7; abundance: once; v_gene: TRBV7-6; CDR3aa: CASSRQSGYSYEQYF; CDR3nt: TGTGCCAGCAGCCGCCAAAGCGGGTACTCCTACGAGCAGTACTTC
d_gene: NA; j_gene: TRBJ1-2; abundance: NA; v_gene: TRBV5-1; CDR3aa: CASSLGRDYGYTF; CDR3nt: TGCGCCAGCAGCTTAGGGCGAGATTATGGCTACACCTTC
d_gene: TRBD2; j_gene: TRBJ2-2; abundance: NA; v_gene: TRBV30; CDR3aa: CAWSPALAAMNTGELFF; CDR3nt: TGTGCCTGGAGTCCTGCTCTAGCGGCTATGAACACCGGGGAGCTGTTTTTT
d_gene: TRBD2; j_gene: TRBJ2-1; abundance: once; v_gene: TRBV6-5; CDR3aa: CASKNSLGGNEQFF; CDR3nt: TGTGCCAGCAAAAATTCCCTGGGGGGGAATGAGCAGTTCTTC
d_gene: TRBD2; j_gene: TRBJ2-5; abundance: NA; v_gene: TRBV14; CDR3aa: CASSQDLRLAVGGQETQYF; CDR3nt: TGTGCCAGCAGCCAAGATTTGCGACTAGCGGTCGGGGGGCAAGAGACCCAGTACTTC
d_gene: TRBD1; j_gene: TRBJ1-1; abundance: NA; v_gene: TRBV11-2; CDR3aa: CASNRKLQGGNTEAFF; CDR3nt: TGTGCCAGCAACCGAAAACTTCAGGGGGGGAACACTGAAGCTTTCTTT
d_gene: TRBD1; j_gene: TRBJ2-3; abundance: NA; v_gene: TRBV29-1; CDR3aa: CSVSGTGYTDTQYF; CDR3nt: TGCAGCGTCTCCGGGACAGGGTATACAGATACGCAGTATTTT
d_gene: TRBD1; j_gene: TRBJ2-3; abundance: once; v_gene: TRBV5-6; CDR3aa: CASSVTGTDTQYF; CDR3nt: TGTGCCAGCAGCGTGACAGGGACAGATACGCAGTATTTT
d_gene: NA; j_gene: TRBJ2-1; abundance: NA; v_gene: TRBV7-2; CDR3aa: CASSPQASNEQFF; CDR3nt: TGTGCCAGCAGCCCGCAAGCGTCAAATGAGCAGTTCTTC
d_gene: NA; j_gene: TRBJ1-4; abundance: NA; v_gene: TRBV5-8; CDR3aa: CASTPPGREKLFF; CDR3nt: TGTGCCAGCACCCCTCCGGGGCGAGAAAAACTGTTTTTT
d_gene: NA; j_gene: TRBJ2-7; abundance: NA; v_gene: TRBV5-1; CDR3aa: CASSLEEGATYEQYF; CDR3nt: TGCGCCAGCAGCTTGGAGGAGGGGGCTACCTACGAGCAGTACTTC
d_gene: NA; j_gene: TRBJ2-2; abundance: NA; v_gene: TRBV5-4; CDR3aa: CASTLQGSGTGELFF; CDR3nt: TGTGCCAGCACCTTACAGGGTTCGGGCACCGGGGAGCTGTTTTTT
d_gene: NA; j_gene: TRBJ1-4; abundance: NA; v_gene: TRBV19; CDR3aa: CASSDLLGRHEKLFF; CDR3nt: TGTGCCAGTAGCGACCTCCTGGGGCGTCATGAAAAACTGTTTTTT
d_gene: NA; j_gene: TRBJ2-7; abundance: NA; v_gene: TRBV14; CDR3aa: CASSQGRGEGEQYF; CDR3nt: TGTGCCAGCAGCCAAGGCAGGGGGGAGGGCGAGCAGTACTTC
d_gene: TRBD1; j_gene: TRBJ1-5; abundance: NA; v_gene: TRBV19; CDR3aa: CASSPGQGLSQPQHF; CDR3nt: TGTGCCAGTAGTCCGGGACAGGGGCTAAGTCAGCCCCAGCATTTT